The present entry profiles one TCR beta chain with its context. Profiling relied on immunoSEQ multiplex PCR, and the TCRdb table lists in-frame clones only, not all of them. This table holds roughly 92,000 clones, 85% to 90% found once. This specimen comes from a study of control samples from healthy donors and cancer patients. V lost 5 bases and J lost 0, with 5 bases in between. The CDR3 loop spans 14 amino acids. CDR1 is PRHDT and CDR2 is FYEKMQ in the germline V gene (reference sequence). The chain combines TRBV13 with TRBJ1-6; no firm D call. The sample consisted of blood. The TCR comes from a woman aged 60-70 years in good health. The CDR3 sequence: CASSISSYNSPLHF. CDR3 in DNA: TGTGCCAGCAGCATAAGCTCCTATAATTCACCCCTCCACTTT.